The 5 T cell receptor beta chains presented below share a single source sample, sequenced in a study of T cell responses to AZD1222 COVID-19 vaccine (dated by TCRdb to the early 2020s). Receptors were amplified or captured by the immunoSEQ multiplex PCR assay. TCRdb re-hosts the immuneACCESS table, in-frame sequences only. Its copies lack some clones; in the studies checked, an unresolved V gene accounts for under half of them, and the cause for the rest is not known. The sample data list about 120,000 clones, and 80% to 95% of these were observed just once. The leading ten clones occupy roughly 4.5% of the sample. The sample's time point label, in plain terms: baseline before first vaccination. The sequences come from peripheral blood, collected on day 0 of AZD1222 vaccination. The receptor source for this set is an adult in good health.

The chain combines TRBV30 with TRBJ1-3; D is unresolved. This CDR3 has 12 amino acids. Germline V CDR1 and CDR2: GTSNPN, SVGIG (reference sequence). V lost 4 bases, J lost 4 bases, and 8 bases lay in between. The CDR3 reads CAWTLSGNTIYF. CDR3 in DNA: TGTGCCTGGACCCTCTCGGGAAACACCATATATTTT. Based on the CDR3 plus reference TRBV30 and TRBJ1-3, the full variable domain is SQTIHQWPATLVQPVGSPLSLECTVEGTSNPNLYWYRQAAGRGLQLLFYSVGIGQISSEVPQNLSASRPQDRQFILSSKKLLLSDSGFYLCAWTLSGNTIYFGEGSWLTVV.

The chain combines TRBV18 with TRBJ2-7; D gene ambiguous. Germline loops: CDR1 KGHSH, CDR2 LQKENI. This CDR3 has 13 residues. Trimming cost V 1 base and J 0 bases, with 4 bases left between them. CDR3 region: CASSPLSSYEQYF. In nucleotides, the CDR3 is TGTGCCAGCTCACCACTCAGCTCCTACGAGCAGTACTTC.

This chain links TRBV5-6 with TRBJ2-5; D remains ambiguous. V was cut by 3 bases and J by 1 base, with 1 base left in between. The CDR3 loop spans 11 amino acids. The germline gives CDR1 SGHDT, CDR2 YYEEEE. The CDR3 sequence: CASSSQETQYF. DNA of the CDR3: TGTGCCAGCAGCTCCCAAGAGACCCAGTACTTC.

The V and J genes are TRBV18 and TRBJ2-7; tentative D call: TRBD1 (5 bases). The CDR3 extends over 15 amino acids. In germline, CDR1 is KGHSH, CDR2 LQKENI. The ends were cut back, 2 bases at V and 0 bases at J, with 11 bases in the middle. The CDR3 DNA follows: TGTGCCAGCTCACCAGGGCAGGGAAGCTCCTACGAGCAGTACTTC. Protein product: CASSPGQGSSYEQYF.

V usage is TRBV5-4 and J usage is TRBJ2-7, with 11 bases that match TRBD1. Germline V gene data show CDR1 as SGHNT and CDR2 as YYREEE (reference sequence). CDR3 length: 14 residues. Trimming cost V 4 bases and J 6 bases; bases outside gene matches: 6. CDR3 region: CASSPPGQGGEQYF. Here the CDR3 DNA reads TGTGCCAGCAGCCCTCCGGGACAGGGGGGCGAGCAGTACTTC. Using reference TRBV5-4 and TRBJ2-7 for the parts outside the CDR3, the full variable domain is ETGVTQSPTHLIKTRGQQVTLRCSSQSGHNTVSWYQQALGQGPQFIFQYYREEENGRGNFPPRFSGLQFPNYSSELNVNALELDDSALYLCASSPPGQGGEQYFGPGTRLTVT.